This T cell receptor beta chain was sequenced during a study of technical replicates of blood from a few donors (dated by TCRdb to about 2017). Libraries were built with the immunoSEQ multiplex PCR assay. Here the immuneACCESS table is served through TCRdb, limited to in-frame sequences with V and J called. Missing clones are a known gap in these copies; in checked studies unresolved V genes cover under half, and the rest lacks a known reason. This sample comprises approximately 68,000 clones, 95% to 97% of them detected only once. Of the sample, 0.25% to 0.35% falls within the top ten clones. CDR3 length: 16 amino acids, cysteine to phenylalanine. CDR3 DNA only is kept here, 48 bases in frame from base 1. CDR1 and CDR2 are drawn from the germline V gene: LGHNA, YNFKEQ. From V the trimming removes 5 bases and from J it removes 5 bases, while the gene matches leave 12 bases of the junction unaccounted for.

As to this clone: There is no known antigen for this receptor. Per-nucleotide qualities are absent, and no much larger clonotype sits a single base away.

The chain is encoded by TRBV4-2 joined to TRBJ2-3; the central 8 bases match TRBD2. What was sequenced was T cells isolated from PBMCs. The sequence came from a human donor in good health. The nucleotides are TGTGCCAGCAGCTATACTAGCGGAGCCGGGGGAGATACGCAGTATTTT. This yields the protein CASSYTSGAGGDTQYF.